Following are 24 T cell receptor beta chains from one sample sequenced in a study of blood T cell repertoires in COVID-19. Only in-frame clones appear in the TCRdb table, and some are missing; sequencing was by immunoSEQ multiplex PCR. The data show around 300,000 clones, around nine tenths seen once. Sequencing input: peripheral blood. These receptors all stem from a man aged 50 or older with acute or convalescent COVID-19.

The rearrangement uses TRBV7-3 and TRBJ1-1, with a weak D call TRBD1 (5 bases). V was clipped by 6 bases and J by 0 bases, with 8 bases between them. Germline V gene data show CDR1 as SGHTA and CDR2 as FQGTGA. The CDR3 is 13 residues long. CDR3 residues: CASSGRVNTEAFF. Written as DNA, the CDR3 is TGTGCCAGCAGTGGCAGGGTGAACACTGAAGCTTTCTTT.

The chain links TRBV3-1 (or the pseudogene TRBV3-2) to TRBJ2-3, with 14 positions matching TRBD2. The V and J ends lost 4 bases and 9 bases, in that order; junction bases with no gene match: 6. This CDR3 region has 15 residues. Looked up from germline, CDR1 is LGHDT and CDR2 is YNNKEL (reference sequence). CDR3 in amino acids: CASSLGTSGGPTQYF. CDR3 sequence (DNA): TGTGCCAGCAGCCTTGGGACTAGCGGGGGCCCCACGCAGTATTTT.

The V gene is TRBV6-5, the J gene TRBJ1-2; 7 nucleotides line up with TRBD1. V was clipped by 7 bases and J by 4 bases; unmatched bases: 9. The CDR3 is 14 amino acids. Germline CDR1 is MNHEY and CDR2 is SVGAGI. CDR3 bases: TGTGCCAGCATTCCCGGGACAGCCACCTATGGCTACACCTTC. It encodes CASIPGTATYGYTF.

The chain uses TRBV3-1 (or the pseudogene TRBV3-2) and TRBJ1-5; 9 bases align to TRBD1. V gave up 4 bases and J gave up 4 bases; unmatched junction bases: 2. In germline, CDR1 is LGHDT, CDR2 YNNKEL (reference sequence). The CDR3 covers 14 residues. The CDR3 spells CASSRTGENQPQHF. The CDR3 nucleotides read TGTGCCAGCAGCCGGACAGGGGAAAATCAGCCCCAGCATTTT.

The chain uses TRBV28 and TRBJ1-2; perhaps TRBD1 as D (5 bases). V gave up 6 bases and J gave up 4 bases, with 18 bases separating them. Germline assignment: CDR1 MDHEN and CDR2 SYDVKM. The length of the CDR3 is 15 residues. The CDR3 region is CASSPQGALSYGYTF. CDR3 coding DNA: TGTGCCAGCAGCCCTCAAGGGGCCCTGTCCTATGGCTACACCTTC.

In this sample, this clone turned up once. The chain uses TRBV7-6 and TRBJ2-7; tentative D call: TRBD1 (5 bases). Germline V gene data show CDR1 as SGHVS and CDR2 as FNYEAQ. Trimming took off 1 base at V and 0 bases at J, with 10 bases between the two ends. The length of the CDR3 is 15 residues. The CDR3 loop is CASSLDPDTSYEQYF. CDR3 DNA sequence: TGTGCCAGCAGCTTAGATCCGGACACCTCCTACGAGCAGTACTTC. Full variable domain (remainder filled in from reference TRBV7-6 and TRBJ2-7): GAGVSQSPRYKVTKRGQDVALRCDPISGHVSLYWYRQALGQGPEFLTYFNYEAQQDKSGLPNDRFSAERPEGSISTLTIQRTEQRDSAMYRCASSLDPDTSYEQYFGPGTRLTVT.

V and J are TRBV7-6 and TRBJ2-2, with TRBD2 matching over 13 bases. CDR3 length: 17 residues. The ends lost 5 bases at V and 4 bases at J; junction bases unmatched: 7. CDR1 and CDR2 from the germline V gene are SGHVS and FNYEAQ. CDR3: CASSVGTSGIGTGELFF. The CDR3 DNA reads as TGTGCCAGCAGCGTGGGGACTAGCGGGATCGGCACCGGGGAGCTGTTTTTT.

CDR3 region: CASSIGNRGNYGYTF. In DNA, the CDR3 is TGTGCCAGTAGTATAGGGAACAGGGGAAACTATGGCTACACCTTC. V and J are TRBV19 and TRBJ1-2; the match to TRBD1 covers 7 bases. CDR3 length: 15 residues. J gave up 2 bases and V 1 base, and 4 bases lay outside the gene matches. Germline values: CDR1 LNHDA, CDR2 SQIVND (reference sequence).

The genes are TRBV21-1 and TRBJ2-7; the tabulated D call, TRBD1, remains unverified against the DNA. TRBV21-1 is assigned pseudogene status. The CDR3 loop spans 17 amino acids. The CDR3 DNA is TGTGCCAGCAGCAAAACCGACCCCACAGGGCCTACCTACGAGCAGTACTTC. This encodes CASSKTDPTGPTYEQYF.

The V gene is TRBV7-9, the J gene TRBJ1-1; D may be TRBD1 (5 bases). This CDR3 contains 12 residues. CDR1 is SEHNR and CDR2 is FQNEAQ in the germline V gene (reference sequence). Trimming left V 5 bases short and J 4 bases short, with 8 bases between. CDR3 loop: CASSRDSTEAFF. The CDR3 bases are TGTGCCAGCAGCCGTGACAGCACTGAAGCTTTCTTT.

The chain recombines TRBV19 with TRBJ1-3; D unclear. Germline assignment: CDR1 LNHDA and CDR2 SQIVND (reference sequence). The CDR3 extends over 13 amino acids. Trimming stripped 4 bases from V and 0 bases from J, with 4 bases between. The CDR3 nucleotides read TGTGCCAGTAGTAGGAGCTCTGGAAACACCATATATTTT. This sequence encodes CASSRSSGNTIYF.

The chain recombines TRBV7-2 with TRBJ1-6; TRBD1 agrees at 10 bases. The CDR3 loop spans 14 amino acids. CDR1 and CDR2 from the germline V gene are SGHTA and FQGNSA. Trimming at V came to 4 bases and at J to 10 bases, leaving 4 bases not matched to a gene. The CDR3: CASSSDRGNSPLHF. DNA for the CDR3: TGTGCCAGCAGCTCGGACAGGGGGAACTCACCCCTCCACTTT.

The chain carries TRBV6-5 and TRBJ1-3; D remains unclear. CDR1 is MNHEY and CDR2 is SVGAGI in the germline V gene. Trimming pared 6 bases from V and 0 bases from J, leaving 9 bases between. The length of the CDR3 is 14 residues. DNA for the CDR3: TGTGCCAGCAGCCCAGGATACTCTGGAAACACCATATATTTT. It encodes CASSPGYSGNTIYF.

V gene TRBV19 combines with J gene TRBJ1-2; weak D call: TRBD1 (5 bases). The CDR3 is 14 amino acids. Looked up from germline, CDR1 is LNHDA and CDR2 is SQIVND (reference sequence). V was trimmed by 5 bases and J by 1 base, leaving 11 bases between them. CDR3 bases: TGTGCCAGTAGTGTAGGGGCCCTTAACTATGGCTACACCTTC. This sequence encodes CASSVGALNYGYTF.

J is TRBJ2-7 and V is TRBV5-1, with 9 bases fitting TRBD1. This CDR3 comprises 14 residues. Losses at the gene ends were 4 bases for V and 5 bases for J; bases not matched to a gene: 7. The germline V gene encodes CDR1 SGHRS and CDR2 YFSETQ. The CDR3 bases are TGCGCCAGCAGCCTACGACAGGGGGATGACGAGCAGTACTTC. It encodes CASSLRQGDDEQYF. The whole variable domain, filled in from reference TRBV5-1 and TRBJ2-7, reads KAGVTQTPRYLIKTRGQQVTLSCSPISGHRSVSWYQQTPGQGLQFLFEYFSETQRNKGNFPGRFSGRQFSNSRSEMNVSTLELGDSALYLCASSLRQGDDEQYFGPGTRLTVT.

The rearrangement joins TRBV19 to TRBJ1-2, with D possibly TRBD1 on 5 matching bases. The CDR3 contains 18 residues. Germline V gene data show CDR1 as LNHDA and CDR2 as SQIVND (reference sequence). With 5 bases removed from V and 1 base from J, the gap between germline ends came to 23 bases. This chain's CDR3 is CASSLDSDSIRYNYGYTF. DNA of the CDR3: TGTGCCAGTAGTCTCGACAGCGATAGCATACGTTATAACTATGGCTACACCTTC.

The chain is built from TRBV5-6 and TRBJ1-2; TRBD1 aligns across 8 bases. The J segment lost 7 bases and the V segment lost 4 bases, leaving 12 bases of the junction unmatched. Germline V gives CDR1 SGHDT, CDR2 YYEEEE. The CDR3 has 15 residues. The CDR3 DNA reads TGTGCCAGCAGCCCGGGGGGCAGGGGGCTTGGTGGCTACACCTTC. It yields the protein CASSPGGRGLGGYTF.

The V and J genes are TRBV4-1 and TRBJ2-5; possibly TRBD1 for D (6 bases). The CDR3 runs to 15 residues. The ends were cut back, 1 base at V and 5 bases at J, with 14 bases in the middle. The germline V gene has CDR1 MGHRA and CDR2 YSYEKL. The CDR3 sequence: CASSQVGGTGETQYF. The CDR3 nucleotides read TGCGCCAGCAGCCAAGTAGGGGGTACAGGGGAGACCCAGTACTTC.

The chain employs TRBV6-5 and TRBJ1-1; 10 nucleotides line up with TRBD1. The CDR3 is 14 residues long. V lost 7 bases and J lost 6; bases outside the gene matches: 8. CDR1 MNHEY and CDR2 SVGAGI come from the germline V gene. The CDR3 spells CASTRDRGGAEAFF. The CDR3, as DNA: TGTGCCAGCACGAGGGACAGGGGAGGTGCTGAAGCTTTCTTT.

This clone has just one count. CDR3 in amino acids: CASSEFGSRGGDTQYF. DNA for the CDR3: TGTGCCAGCAGTGAATTCGGTAGTAGGGGGGGAGATACGCAGTATTTT. V usage is TRBV2 and J usage is TRBJ2-3, with D possibly TRBD2 on 7 matching bases. From germline, CDR1 is SNHLY and CDR2 FYNNEI. The CDR3 is made up of 16 amino acids. V shed 2 bases and J shed 5 bases, with 17 bases lying between them.

The V gene is TRBV19, the J gene TRBJ1-2, with 8 bases identical to TRBD1. V lost 11 bases to trimming and J lost 3 bases; unmatched junction nucleotides: 5. The CDR3 is made up of 12 amino acids. Germline CDR1 reads LNHDA; CDR2 reads SQIVND (reference sequence). The CDR3: CAAYRGDYGYTF. DNA of the CDR3: TGTGCCGCCTACAGGGGGGACTATGGCTACACCTTC. Using reference TRBV19 and TRBJ1-2 for the parts outside the CDR3, the full variable domain is DGGITQSPKYLFRKEGQNVTLSCEQNLNHDAMYWYRQDPGQGLRLIYYSQIVNDFQKGDIAEGYSVSREKKESFPLTVTSAQKNPTAFYLCAAYRGDYGYTFGSGTRLTVV.

V gene TRBV5-6 combines with J gene TRBJ2-7; the match to TRBD2 covers 8 bases. J lost 1 base, V lost 1 base, and 13 bases had no gene match. CDR1 and CDR2 from the germline V gene are SGHDT and YYEEEE. The CDR3 is made up of 18 amino acids. Here the CDR3 DNA reads TGTGCCAGCAGCTTGTCCTTTTCCAGCGGGGGCAAGTCCTACGAGCAGTACTTC. This codes for CASSLSFSSGGKSYEQYF.

This chain joins TRBV19 and TRBJ1-2, with D unclear. The CDR3 consists of 14 residues. The germline V and J ends were trimmed by 5 bases and 5 bases, with 15 bases remaining between them. Per the germline V gene, CDR1 is LNHDA and CDR2 is SQIVND (reference sequence). The CDR3 sequence is CASSSHPTPYGYTF. CDR3 bases: TGTGCCAGTAGTTCTCACCCCACACCATATGGCTACACCTTC. Full variable domain (missing parts from reference TRBV19 and TRBJ1-2): DGGITQSPKYLFRKEGQNVTLSCEQNLNHDAMYWYRQDPGQGLRLIYYSQIVNDFQKGDIAEGYSVSREKKESFPLTVTSAQKNPTAFYLCASSSHPTPYGYTFGSGTRLTVV.

This CDR3 is CASSPGQGNEQFF. The CDR3 region has the DNA TGTGCCAGTAGTCCCGGACAGGGCAATGAGCAGTTCTTC. The chain recombines TRBV19 with TRBJ2-1, with 8 positions matching TRBD1. CDR1 is LNHDA, CDR2 SQIVND, per germline (reference sequence). This CDR3 spans 13 amino acids. The V segment lost 5 bases and the J segment 6 bases; nucleotides outside the gene matches: 3.